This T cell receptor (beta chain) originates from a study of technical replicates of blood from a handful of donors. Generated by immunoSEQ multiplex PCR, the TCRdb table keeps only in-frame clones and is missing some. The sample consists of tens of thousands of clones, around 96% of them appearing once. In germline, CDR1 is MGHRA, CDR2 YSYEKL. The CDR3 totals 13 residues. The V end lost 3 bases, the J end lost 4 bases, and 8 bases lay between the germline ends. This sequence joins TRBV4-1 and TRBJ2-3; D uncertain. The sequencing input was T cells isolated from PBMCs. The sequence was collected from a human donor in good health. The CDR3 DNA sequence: TGCGCCAGCAGCCAGAGTCTGTCAGATACGCAGTATTTT. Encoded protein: CASSQSLSDTQYF.